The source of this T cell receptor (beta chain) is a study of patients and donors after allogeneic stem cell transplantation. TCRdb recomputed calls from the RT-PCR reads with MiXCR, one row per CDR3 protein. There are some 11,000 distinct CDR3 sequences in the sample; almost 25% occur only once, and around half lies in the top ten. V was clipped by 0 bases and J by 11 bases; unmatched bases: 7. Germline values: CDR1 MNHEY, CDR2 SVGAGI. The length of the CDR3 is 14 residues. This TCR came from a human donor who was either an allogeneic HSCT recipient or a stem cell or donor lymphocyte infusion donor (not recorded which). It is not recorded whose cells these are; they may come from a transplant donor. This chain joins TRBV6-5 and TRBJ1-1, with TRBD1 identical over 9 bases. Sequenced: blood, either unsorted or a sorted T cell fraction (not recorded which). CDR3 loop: CASSYSETGGMAFF. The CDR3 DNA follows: TGTGCCAGCAGTTACTCGGAGACAGGGGGAATGGCTTTCTTT.